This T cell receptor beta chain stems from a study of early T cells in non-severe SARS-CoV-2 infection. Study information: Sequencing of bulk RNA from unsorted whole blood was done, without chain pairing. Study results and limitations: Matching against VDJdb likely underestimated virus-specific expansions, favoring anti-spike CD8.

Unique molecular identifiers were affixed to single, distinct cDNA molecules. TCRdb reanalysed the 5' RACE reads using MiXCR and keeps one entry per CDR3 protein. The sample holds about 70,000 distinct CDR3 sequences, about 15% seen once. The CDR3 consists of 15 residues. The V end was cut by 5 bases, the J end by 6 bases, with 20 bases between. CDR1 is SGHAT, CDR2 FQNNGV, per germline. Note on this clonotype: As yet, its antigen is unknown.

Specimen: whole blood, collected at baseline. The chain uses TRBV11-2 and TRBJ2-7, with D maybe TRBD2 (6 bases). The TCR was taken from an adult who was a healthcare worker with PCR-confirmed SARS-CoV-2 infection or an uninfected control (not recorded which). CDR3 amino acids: CASSPLRESSFEQYF. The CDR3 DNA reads TGTGCCAGCAGCCCCCTCCGGGAGTCCTCATTCGAGCAGTACTTC.